This entry lists 30 T cell receptor beta chains sequenced from one sample in a study of T cells in Graves' hyperthyroidism and ophthalmopathy. Amplified TCR beta CDR3 regions came from RNA transcripts. HTBI primers drove first-round RT-PCR of the TCR CDR3. In TCRdb, the multiplex PCR reads were re-called with MiXCR into one record per CDR3 protein. The sample has 300,000 to 450,000 distinct CDR3 sequences, 15% to 19% seen once. The sample taken for sequencing was blood. These receptor sequences come from a woman under 30 with Graves' hyperthyroidism that later progressed to Graves' ophthalmopathy.

This rearrangement joins TRBV6-6 to TRBJ2-1; TRBD2 matches 14 bases. This CDR3 contains 19 residues. From germline, CDR1 is MNHNY and CDR2 SVGAGI (reference sequence). The V segment lost 0 bases and the J segment 8 bases; nucleotides outside the gene matches: 12. CDR3 bases: TGTGCCAGCAGTTACTCACCGATCACCGGGACTAGCGGGAGATATGAGCAGTTCTTC. Its translation: CASSYSPITGTSGRYEQFF.

This clonotype was seen a handful of times. The CDR3 region is CASSQGGYYNEQFF. In nucleotides, the CDR3 is TGTGCCAGCAGCCAGGGCGGATACTACAATGAGCAGTTCTTC. The rearrangement uses TRBV3-1 and TRBJ2-1; D gene ambiguous. The CDR3 has 14 residues. The ends were cut back, 3 bases at V and 3 bases at J, with 9 bases in the middle. Germline V gives CDR1 LGHDT, CDR2 YNNKEL (reference sequence).

The chain combines TRBV12-3 or TRBV12-4 with TRBJ2-7; a possible D gene is TRBD2 (6 bases). This CDR3 has 14 residues. V was trimmed by 8 bases and J by 6 bases, leaving 20 bases between them. The CDR3 DNA reads TGTGCCAGCTCCGCCGGAGGGAGTATCAGCGAGCAGTACTTC. It encodes CASSAGGSISEQYF.

This clonotype appeared many times. The chain has TRBV2 and TRBJ1-1; TRBD1 might be the D (5 bases). Trimming removed 8 bases from V and 1 base from J, with 8 bases in between. The CDR3 is made up of 12 amino acids. Germline V gene data show CDR1 as SNHLY and CDR2 as FYNNEI. The CDR3 DNA reads TGTGCCAGCGAAGACAGGAACACTGAAGCTTTCTTT. Protein product: CASEDRNTEAFF. Full variable domain (rest looked up from reference TRBV2 and TRBJ1-1): EPEVTQTPSHQVTQMGQEVILRCVPISNHLYFYWYRQILGQKVEFLVSFYNNEISEKSEIFDDQFSVERPDGSNFTLKIRSTKLEDSAMYFCASEDRNTEAFFGQGTRLTVV.

This clonotype was seen many times. An end of the junction differs from the germline gene, which may be a read error. V usage is TRBV5-1 and J usage is TRBJ1-1; 8 bases agree with TRBD1. Germline V gene sequence: CDR1 SGHRS, CDR2 YFSETQ. The CDR3 consists of 14 residues. Here the CDR3 DNA reads TGTGCCAGCAGCTCTGGACAGGGGAACACTGAAGCTTTCTTT. Its protein is CASSSGQGNTEAFF.

In this sample, this clonotype turned up many times. The chain couples TRBV12-3 or TRBV12-4 to TRBJ1-1; no reliable D call. The CDR3 length is 15 residues. V gave up 0 bases and J gave up 1 base, with 9 bases separating them. CDR3 residues: CASSLARKKNTEAFF. The CDR3 DNA reads as TGTGCCAGCAGTTTAGCTCGTAAAAAGAACACTGAAGCTTTCTTT.

Ten or more counts support this clonotype. J is TRBJ1-1 and V is TRBV20-1, with TRBD1 matching 10 bases. CDR1 is DFQATT and CDR2 is SNEGSKA in the germline V gene (reference sequence). The CDR3 length is 13 residues. Germline trimming cut 0 bases from V and 5 bases from J; bases unmatched to any gene: 0. The CDR3 DNA reads as TGCAGTGCTAGAGAGGACAGGGGGACTGAAGCTTTCTTT. The encoded protein is CSAREDRGTEAFF.

This clonotype was seen at least ten times. V is TRBV7-9 and J is TRBJ2-4, with D maybe TRBD2 (6 bases). Trimming left V 2 bases short and J 8 bases short, with 19 bases between. CDR3 length equals 16 residues. Germline CDR1 is SEHNR and CDR2 is FQNEAQ (reference sequence). In DNA form, the CDR3 reads TGTGCCAGCAGCTTACCTACCGGGAGCGCGGTAGACATTCAGTACTTC. It specifies CASSLPTGSAVDIQYF.

This clonotype occurred many times. The J gene is TRBJ2-3, the V gene TRBV3-1; D remains ambiguous. Germline V gene data show CDR1 as LGHDT and CDR2 as YNNKEL (reference sequence). Trimming stripped 0 bases from V and 5 bases from J, with 15 bases between. The CDR3 spans 16 residues. The DNA for the CDR3 is TGTGCCAGCAGCCAAGATCTCGACCACACTGGAGATACGCAGTATTTT. Its protein product is CASSQDLDHTGDTQYF.

This chain links TRBV6-4 with TRBJ2-3; 7 nucleotides match TRBD2. The CDR3 runs 16 residues. V shed 0 bases, J shed 1 base, and the junction held 4 bases outside the gene matches. CDR1 is MRHNA and CDR2 is SNTAGT in the germline V gene. The CDR3 DNA reads as TGTGCCAGCAGTGACTCGGGCGGGAGTGGCACAGATACGCAGTATTTT. Translated: CASSDSGGSGTDTQYF.

This clonotype was counted many times. This chain uses TRBV18 with TRBJ2-1, with D tentatively TRBD1 (6 bases). The CDR3 is 13 residues long. With 6 bases removed from V and 2 bases from J, the gap between germline ends came to 8 bases. Germline-derived CDR1 and CDR2 are KGHSH and LQKENI. The CDR3 sequence is CASSHRAYNEQFF. In DNA, the CDR3 is TGTGCCAGCTCGCACAGGGCCTACAATGAGCAGTTCTTC.

On this clonotype itself: This may be a read error, as it is one base from a much larger clone. The V gene is TRBV28, the J gene TRBJ2-7, with no clear D. The CDR3 length is 15 residues. Per the germline V gene, CDR1 is MDHEN and CDR2 is SYDVKM. CDR3: CASSLRVPSSYERYF. CDR3 DNA: TGTGCCAGCAGCCTAAGGGTTCCCAGCTCCTACGAGCGGTACTTC.

The rearrangement uses TRBV20-1 and TRBJ2-7; the match to TRBD2 covers 8 bases. The V segment lost 3 bases and the J segment 5 bases; nucleotides outside the gene matches: 15. Germline CDR1 is DFQATT and CDR2 is SNEGSKA (reference sequence). This CDR3 comprises 16 residues. The CDR3 loop is CSASSLDSGGPNEQYF. Here the CDR3 DNA reads TGCAGTGCTAGTTCCTTGGATTCGGGAGGGCCAAACGAGCAGTACTTC.

This chain uses TRBV29-1 with TRBJ2-1; TRBD2 matches at 8 bases. Germline trimming cut 7 bases from V and 3 bases from J; bases unmatched to any gene: 8. This CDR3 spans 14 amino acids. Germline V CDR1 and CDR2: SQVTM, ANQGSEA. In nucleotides, the CDR3 is TGCAGCGCCCCCGAAGCGGGAGACTACAATGAGCAGTTCTTC. Translating gives CSAPEAGDYNEQFF.

This clonotype was counted many times. The chain employs TRBV6-1 and TRBJ1-5, with 9 nucleotides matching TRBD1. The CDR3 has 14 amino acids. V shed 6 bases and J 6 bases; nucleotides not matched to a gene: 6. Per germline, CDR1 MNHNS and CDR2 SASEGT. Here the CDR3 DNA reads TGTGCCAGCAGGCCTGACAGGGGGAGTCAGCCCCAGCATTTT. It yields the protein CASRPDRGSQPQHF.

This clonotype was counted only a few times. The rearrangement uses TRBV19 and TRBJ2-4; D possibly corresponds to TRBD1 (7 bases). CDR1 is LNHDA, CDR2 SQIVND, per germline (reference sequence). Trimming took off 5 bases at V and 1 base at J, with 18 bases between the two ends. The length of the CDR3 is 17 residues. CDR3 sequence reads: CASSLFGRGDAKNIQYF. The CDR3 bases are TGTGCCAGTAGTTTGTTCGGCAGGGGGGATGCCAAAAACATTCAGTACTTC.

There are a few counts of this clonotype. The CDR3: CASSLSARDQTYEQYF. CDR3 bases: TGTGCCAGCAGTTTAAGCGCCCGGGACCAGACCTACGAGCAGTACTTC. V usage is TRBV27 and J usage is TRBJ2-7, with D possibly being TRBD1 or TRBD2 (5 bases each). Germline V lookup: CDR1 MNHEY, CDR2 SMNVEV (reference sequence). Trimming took 2 bases from V and 2 from J, leaving 16 bases between them. The CDR3 runs to 16 residues.

The chain has TRBV7-9 and TRBJ2-2; TRBD1 matches at 8 bases. Per germline, CDR1 SEHNR and CDR2 FQNEAQ (reference sequence). V lost 5 bases, J lost 6 bases, and 5 bases stayed unmatched. The CDR3 extends over 14 amino acids. In nucleotides, the CDR3 is TGTGCCAGCAGCCAGACAGGGGTTGCCGGGGAGCTGTTTTTT. The encoded protein is CASSQTGVAGELFF.

This clonotype was seen many times. This rearrangement joins TRBV27 to TRBJ2-7; TRBD2 matches 8 bases. J lost 2 bases, V lost 7 bases, and 7 bases had no gene match. CDR3 length: 14 residues. Germline V lookup: CDR1 MNHEY, CDR2 SMNVEV (reference sequence). In DNA, the CDR3 is TGTGCCAGCACCCCCAGCGGGAGAACCTACGAGCAGTACTTC. Amino acids: CASTPSGRTYEQYF.

The sample holds many counts of this clonotype. The chain's CDR3 is CASSLAPGMNTEAFF. Here the CDR3 DNA reads TGTGCCAGCAGCTTAGCGCCAGGAATGAACACTGAAGCTTTCTTT. The V and J genes are TRBV7-2 and TRBJ1-1; no reliable D call. CDR1 is SGHTA and CDR2 is FQGNSA in the germline V gene. The CDR3 totals 15 residues. V was trimmed by 0 bases and J by 0 bases, leaving 8 bases between them.

This clonotype appeared a few times. The chain carries TRBV19 and TRBJ1-1, with no clear D. V lost 5 bases and J lost 7, with 11 bases in between. The CDR3 consists of 12 residues. Per the germline V gene, CDR1 is LNHDA and CDR2 is SQIVND (reference sequence). CDR3 nucleotides: TGTGCCAGTAGTCCCGACAAAGGTGAAGCTTTCTTT. It yields the protein CASSPDKGEAFF.

To note about this clonotype: Being one base from a much bigger clone, this may be a read error. This chain uses TRBV6-6 with TRBJ1-4, with D unresolved. The CDR3 is 15 amino acids. Germline V lookup: CDR1 MNHNY, CDR2 SVGAGI (reference sequence). CDR3 amino acids: CVSSYSHVMGEKLFF. In DNA form, the CDR3 reads TGTGTCAGCAGTTACTCCCACGTCATGGGTGAAAAACTGTTTTTT.

The table lists this clonotype with many counts. V usage is TRBV13 and J usage is TRBJ1-1; D remains unclear. The germline gives CDR1 PRHDT, CDR2 FYEKMQ (reference sequence). The germline V and J ends were trimmed by 0 bases and 1 base, with 15 bases remaining between them. The CDR3 runs to 17 residues. CDR3 in amino acids: CASSLGLSRVRNTEAFF. The CDR3 bases are TGTGCCAGCAGCTTAGGTCTGTCCCGGGTCCGGAACACTGAAGCTTTCTTT. Together with reference TRBV13 and TRBJ1-1, the CDR3 gives the full variable domain: AAGVIQSPRHLIKEKRETATLKCYPIPRHDTVYWYQQGPGQDPQFLISFYEKMQSDKGSIPDRFSAQQFSDYHSELNMSSLELGDSALYFCASSLGLSRVRNTEAFFGQGTRLTVV.

This clonotype was observed at least ten times. In DNA form, the CDR3 reads TGCAGTGCTAGAGAAAATGGGGGGGTCTCGGGCGAGCAGTACTTC. Its translation: CSARENGGVSGEQYF. This chain joins TRBV20-1 and TRBJ2-7, with TRBD2 identical over 7 bases. Germline V gene data show CDR1 as DFQATT and CDR2 as SNEGSKA (reference sequence). The CDR3 sequence is 15 residues long. V lost 0 bases and J lost 6; bases outside the gene matches: 11.

The chain links TRBV30 to TRBJ1-6; TRBD1 is a possible D gene (6 bases). This CDR3 region has 15 residues. In germline, CDR1 is GTSNPN, CDR2 SVGIG (reference sequence). Deletions cut 1 base from V and 5 bases from J, with 12 bases between. CDR3 in amino acids: CAWSAQGQDNSPLHF. The CDR3 region has the DNA TGTGCCTGGAGTGCCCAGGGGCAGGATAATTCACCCCTCCACTTT.

This clonotype was counted ten times or more. The V gene is TRBV28, the J gene TRBJ2-3, with D perhaps matching TRBD2 (7 bases). This CDR3 has 15 amino acids. V lost 2 bases and J lost 3, with 12 bases in between. CDR1 and CDR2 from the germline V gene are MDHEN and SYDVKM. CDR3 sequence: CASSLRGRGTDTQYF. The CDR3 DNA is TGTGCCAGCAGTTTAAGGGGGAGGGGAACAGATACGCAGTATTTT.

The CDR3 nucleotides are TGTGCCAGCAGTGAACGGGGCAGGGAAGCTTTCTTT. Residues: CASSERGREAFF. The V and J genes are TRBV25-1 and TRBJ1-1; possible D gene TRBD1, 5 bases. V shed 2 bases and J shed 8 bases, with 9 bases lying between them. This CDR3 comprises 12 residues. CDR1 MGHDK and CDR2 SYGVNS come from the germline V gene.

At least ten counts were recorded for this clonotype. The gene calls are TRBV11-2 and TRBJ2-7, with TRBD2 identical over 12 bases. Trimming removed 4 bases from V and 2 bases from J; junction bases left unmatched: 18. The CDR3 extends over 20 amino acids. The germline CDR1 and CDR2 sequences are SGHAT and FQNNGV. This CDR3 is CASSSGGLFGLAGLTYEQYF. CDR3 DNA sequence: TGTGCCAGCAGCTCCGGAGGGCTATTCGGACTAGCGGGACTTACCTACGAGCAGTACTTC.

This clonotype was counted between two and nine times. The rearrangement joins TRBV7-6 to TRBJ2-5; no clear D gene. The germline V and J ends were trimmed by 0 bases and 5 bases, with 10 bases remaining between them. Germline CDR1 and CDR2: SGHVS and FNYEAQ. There are 14 residues in the CDR3. As DNA, the CDR3 is TGTGCCAGCAGCTTAGCGTATGGGGTCGAGACCCAGTACTTC. Protein product: CASSLAYGVETQYF.

This clonotype has a count of ten or more. In DNA form, the CDR3 reads TGTGCCAGCAGCCCTATGGGGACCTCCTACAATGAGCAGTTCTTC. It encodes CASSPMGTSYNEQFF. The rearrangement joins TRBV28 to TRBJ2-1; D possibly matches TRBD1 or TRBD2 (5 bases each). The CDR3 has 15 residues. Germline V gene sequence: CDR1 MDHEN, CDR2 SYDVKM. Trimming took 6 bases from V and 0 from J, leaving 12 bases between them.